This T cell receptor (beta chain) was recorded in a study of blood T cell repertoires in COVID-19. Study summary: The study drew acute and convalescent COVID-19 samples from the United States, Italy and Spain. T cells, B-cell-depleted T cells, or PBMCs provided the cDNA or gDNA that served as material.

This clone was counted once. Original data processing: Amplification of reference gene primers provided the estimated nucleated cell counts. Profiling relied on immunoSEQ multiplex PCR, and the TCRdb table lists in-frame clones only, not all of them. V and J calls and clone size follow that table, whereas D and trimming were derived from the DNA. The table records some 160,000 clones, approximately 90% of them present only once. This CDR3 contains 13 residues. CDR1 is SGHRS and CDR2 is YFSETQ in the germline V gene. V lost 1 base to trimming and J lost 4 bases, with 8 bases between them. The rearrangement uses TRBV5-1 and TRBJ2-5, with TRBD1 as a possible D gene (5 bases). The receptor was isolated from a man aged 45-65 years who had recovered from COVID-19. Input material: peripheral blood. CDR3 loop: CASSLKQGETQYF. In nucleotides, the CDR3 is TGCGCCAGCAGCTTGAAGCAGGGAGAGACCCAGTACTTC.